These T cell receptor beta chains were read from a single sample in a study of T-cell reconstitution after alpha-beta-depleted transplantation in children. TCRdb re-called the PCR reads through MiXCR, storing one row per CDR3 protein. Of 450,000 to 600,000 distinct CDR3 sequences in the sample, around 16% are singletons; the top ten hold roughly 3.3%. The starting material was PBMCs from the stem cell graft donor, obtained from the stem cell graft. Receptors originate from a human donor who donated a stem cell graft to a child with acute lymphoblastic leukemia. CDR3s include the opening cysteine and the closing phenylalanine or tryptophan. Each record gives: J gene, V gene, CDR3 length, D gene, clone size, CDR3 DNA, CDR3 protein. The D gene is left open where the match is weak. Not every row has a clone size; where given, it reads once, few, many or a size class.

TRBJ2-1,TRBV7-6,12,NA,NA,TGTGCCAGCAGCACCCTAAGCAATGAGCAGTTCTTC,CASSTLSNEQFF
TRBJ2-5,TRBV4-1,13,NA,few,TGCGCCAGCAGCCAAGACCTGTGGGAGACCCAGTACTTC,CASSQDLWETQYF
TRBJ2-1,TRBV27,16,NA,few,TGTGCCAGCAGTCAAAAAGGGGTTGGAGGGTACAATGAGCAGTTCTTC,CASSQKGVGGYNEQFF
TRBJ2-7,TRBV5-5,14,TRBD2,NA,TGTGCCAGCAGCTTGGTACGGGAGGGCTACGAGCAGTACTTC,CASSLVREGYEQYF
TRBJ2-3,TRBV20-1,11,NA,NA,TGCAGTGAACTGGGGAGGGATACGCAGTATTTT,CSELGRDTQYF
TRBJ1-1,TRBV14,15,NA,NA,TGTGCCAGCAGCCCCCGAGGGTCCGGTGGCACTGAAGCTTTCTTT,CASSPRGSGGTEAFF
TRBJ1-5,TRBV27,15,TRBD1,few,TGTGCCAGCAGTTGGACAGGGGGTAGGGGTCAGCCCCAGCATTTT,CASSWTGGRGQPQHF
TRBJ2-5,TRBV6-2/TRBV6-3,14,NA,few,TGTGCCAGCAGCCCTAATGGGGGGCAGGAGACCCAGTACTTC,CASSPNGGQETQYF
TRBJ2-3,TRBV24-1,13,NA,few,TGTGCCACCAGTGATTTGTTTAAGGATACGCAGTATTTT,CATSDLFKDTQYF
TRBJ2-1,TRBV21-1,14,NA,NA,TGTGCCAGCAGCAACGCCCGTCCAGCGGGAGGGGAGTTCTTC,CASSNARPAGGEFF
TRBJ1-1,TRBV20-1,12,TRBD1,NA,TGCAGTGCTCCTAGGGGGCACACTGAAGCTTTCTTT,CSAPRGHTEAFF
TRBJ1-5,TRBV24-1,14,NA,few,TGTGCCACCAGTGATTTAAATAGCAATCAGCCCCAGCATTTT,CATSDLNSNQPQHF
TRBJ2-1,TRBV11-3,21,TRBD1,NA,TGTGCCAGCAGCTCCGACCAGTACGGGACAGGGGCCTACAACTCCTACAATGAGCAGTTCTTC,CASSSDQYGTGAYNSYNEQFF
TRBJ2-2,TRBV7-3,15,NA,NA,TGTGCCAGCAGCTTTGCCGGGACTCACACCGGGGAGCTGTTTTTT,CASSFAGTHTGELFF
TRBJ2-1,TRBV7-6,17,TRBD2,once,TGTGCCAGCAGCGCAAGATTTAGCGGGAAGTCCTACAATGAGCAGTTCTTC,CASSARFSGKSYNEQFF
TRBJ2-1,TRBV20-1,16,TRBD2,NA,TGCAGTGCTGTCCCTATAGCGGGAGGGCCAGCGAATGAGCAGTTCTTC,CSAVPIAGGPANEQFF